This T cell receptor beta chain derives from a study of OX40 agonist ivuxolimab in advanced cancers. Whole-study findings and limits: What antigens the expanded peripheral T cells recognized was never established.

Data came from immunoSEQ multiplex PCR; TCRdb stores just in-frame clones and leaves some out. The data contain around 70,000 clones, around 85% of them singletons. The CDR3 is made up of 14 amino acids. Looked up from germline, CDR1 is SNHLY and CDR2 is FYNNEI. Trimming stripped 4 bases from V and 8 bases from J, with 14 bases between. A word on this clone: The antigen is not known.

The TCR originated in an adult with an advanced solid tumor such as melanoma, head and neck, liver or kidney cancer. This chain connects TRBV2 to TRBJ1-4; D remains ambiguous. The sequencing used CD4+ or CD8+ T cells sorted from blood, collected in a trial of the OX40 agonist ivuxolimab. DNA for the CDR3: TGTGCCAGCAGTGCCTCAGGTTATAGGGAAAAACTGTTTTTT. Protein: CASSASGYREKLFF.